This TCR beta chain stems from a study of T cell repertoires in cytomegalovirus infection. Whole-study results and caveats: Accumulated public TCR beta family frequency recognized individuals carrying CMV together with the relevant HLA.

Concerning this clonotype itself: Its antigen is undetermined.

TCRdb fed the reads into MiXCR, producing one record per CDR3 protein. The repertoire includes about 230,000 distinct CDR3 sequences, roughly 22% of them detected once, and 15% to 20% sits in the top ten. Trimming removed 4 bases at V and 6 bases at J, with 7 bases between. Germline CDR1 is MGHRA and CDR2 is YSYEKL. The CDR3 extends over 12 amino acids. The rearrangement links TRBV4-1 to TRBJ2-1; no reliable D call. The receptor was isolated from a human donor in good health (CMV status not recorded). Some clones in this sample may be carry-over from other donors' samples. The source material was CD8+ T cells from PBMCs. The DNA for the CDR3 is TGCGCCAGCAGCCCAGTGGGCAATGAGCAGTTCTTC. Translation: CASSPVGNEQFF.